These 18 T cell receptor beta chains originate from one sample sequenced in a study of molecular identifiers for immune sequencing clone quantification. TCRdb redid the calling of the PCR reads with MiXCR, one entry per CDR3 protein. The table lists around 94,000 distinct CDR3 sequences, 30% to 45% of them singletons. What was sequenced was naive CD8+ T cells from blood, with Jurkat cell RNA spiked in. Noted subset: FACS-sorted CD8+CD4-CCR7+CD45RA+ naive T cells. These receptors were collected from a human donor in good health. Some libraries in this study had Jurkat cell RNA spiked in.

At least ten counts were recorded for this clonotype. CDR3 sequence reads: CASSSPQGPIQDQYF. The CDR3 DNA sequence: TGTGCCAGCAGCTCCCCCCAGGGGCCCATCCAGGACCAGTACTTC. The V call is TRBV7-8, the J call TRBJ2-5; TRBD1 might be the D (6 bases). The CDR3 runs 15 residues. Germline V gene data show CDR1 as SGHVS and CDR2 as FQNEAQ. Trimming took off 4 bases at V and 10 bases at J, with 22 bases between the two ends. The full variable domain, in which reference TRBV7-8 and TRBJ2-5 provide the parts outside the CDR3, is GAGVSQSPRYKVAKRGQDVALRCDPISGHVSLFWYQQALGQGPEFLTYFQNEAQLDKSGLPSDRFFAERPEGSVSTLKIQRTQQEDSAVYLCASSSPQGPIQDQYFGPGTRLLVL.

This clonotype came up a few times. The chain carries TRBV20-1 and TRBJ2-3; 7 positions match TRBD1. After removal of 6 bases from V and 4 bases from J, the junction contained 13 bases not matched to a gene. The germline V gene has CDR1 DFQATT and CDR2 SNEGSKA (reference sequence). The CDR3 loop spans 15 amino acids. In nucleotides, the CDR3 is TGCAGTGCCCCAGTCGCTGACAGGGTTGCAGATACGCAGTATTTT. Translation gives CSAPVADRVADTQYF.

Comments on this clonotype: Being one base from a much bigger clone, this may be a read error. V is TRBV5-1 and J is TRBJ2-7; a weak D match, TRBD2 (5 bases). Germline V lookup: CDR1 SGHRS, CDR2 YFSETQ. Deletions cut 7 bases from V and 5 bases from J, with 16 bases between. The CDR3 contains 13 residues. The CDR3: CASRLGSGNEQYF. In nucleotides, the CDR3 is TGCGCCAGCCGACTGGGGAGCGGCAACGAGCAGTACTTC.

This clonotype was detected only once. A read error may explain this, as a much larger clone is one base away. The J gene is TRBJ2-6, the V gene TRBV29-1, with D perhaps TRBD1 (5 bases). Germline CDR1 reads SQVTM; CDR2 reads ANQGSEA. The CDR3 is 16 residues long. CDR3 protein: CSVEGHANSGANVQTF. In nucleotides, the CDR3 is TGCAGCGTTGAAGGGCACGCAAACTCTGGGGCCAACGTCCAGACTTTC.

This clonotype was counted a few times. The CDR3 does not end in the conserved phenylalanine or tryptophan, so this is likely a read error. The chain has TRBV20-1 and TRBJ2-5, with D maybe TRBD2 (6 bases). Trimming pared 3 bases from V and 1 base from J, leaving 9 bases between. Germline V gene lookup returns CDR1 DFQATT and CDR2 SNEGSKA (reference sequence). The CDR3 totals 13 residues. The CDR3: CSARDYGQETQYY. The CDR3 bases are TGCAGTGCTAGGGACTACGGCCAAGAGACCCAGTACTAC.

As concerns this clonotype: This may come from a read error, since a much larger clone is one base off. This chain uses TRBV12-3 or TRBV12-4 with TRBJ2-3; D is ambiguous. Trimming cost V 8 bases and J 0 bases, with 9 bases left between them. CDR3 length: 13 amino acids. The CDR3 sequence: CASGLTSTDTQYF. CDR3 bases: TGTGCCAGCGGTCTGACCAGCACAGATACGCAGTATTTT.

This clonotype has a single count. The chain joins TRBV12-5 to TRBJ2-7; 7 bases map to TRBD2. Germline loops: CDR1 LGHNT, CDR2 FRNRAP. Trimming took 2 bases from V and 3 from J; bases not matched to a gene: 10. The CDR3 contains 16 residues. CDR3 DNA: TGTGCTAGTGGTTTGTTGGGGGGAGGGCCCAACTACGAGCAGTACTTC. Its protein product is CASGLLGGGPNYEQYF.

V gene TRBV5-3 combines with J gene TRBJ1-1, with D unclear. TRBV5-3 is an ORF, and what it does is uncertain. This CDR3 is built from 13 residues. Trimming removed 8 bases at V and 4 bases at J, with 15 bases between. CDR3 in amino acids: CASGLPRFTEAFF. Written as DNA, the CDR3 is TGTGCCAGCGGCTTGCCTCGGTTCACTGAAGCTTTCTTT.

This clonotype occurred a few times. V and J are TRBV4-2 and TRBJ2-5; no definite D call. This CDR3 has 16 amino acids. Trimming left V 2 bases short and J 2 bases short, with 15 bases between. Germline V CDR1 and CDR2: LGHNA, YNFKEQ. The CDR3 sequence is CASSQKLSLPQETQYF. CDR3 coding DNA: TGTGCCAGCAGCCAAAAACTTAGTCTACCTCAAGAGACCCAGTACTTC.

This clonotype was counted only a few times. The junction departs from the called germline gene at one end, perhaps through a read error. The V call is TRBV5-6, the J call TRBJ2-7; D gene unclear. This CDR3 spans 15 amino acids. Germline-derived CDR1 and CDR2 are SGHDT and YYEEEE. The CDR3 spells CASSLSPYPSYELYF. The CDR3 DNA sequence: TGTGCCAGCAGCTTGTCCCCCTACCCCTCCTACGAGCTGTACTTC.

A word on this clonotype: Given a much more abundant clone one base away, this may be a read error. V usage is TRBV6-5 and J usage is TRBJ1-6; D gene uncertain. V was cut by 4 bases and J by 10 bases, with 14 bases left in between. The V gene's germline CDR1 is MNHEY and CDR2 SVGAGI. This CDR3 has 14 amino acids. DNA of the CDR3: TGTGCCAGCAGTTGCTCGAGCCTAAAGTCACCCCTCCACTTT. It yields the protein CASSCSSLKSPLHF.

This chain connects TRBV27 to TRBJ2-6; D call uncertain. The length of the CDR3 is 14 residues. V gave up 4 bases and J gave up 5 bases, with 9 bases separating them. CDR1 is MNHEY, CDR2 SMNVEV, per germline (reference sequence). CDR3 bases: TGTGCCAGCAGTTCGCCCGGCTGGGCCAACGTCCTGACTTTC. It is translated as CASSSPGWANVLTF.

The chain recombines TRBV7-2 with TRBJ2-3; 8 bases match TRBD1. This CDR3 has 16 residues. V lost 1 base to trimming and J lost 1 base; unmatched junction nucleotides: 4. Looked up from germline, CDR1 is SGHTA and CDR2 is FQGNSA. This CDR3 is CASSLGWTGRTDTQYF. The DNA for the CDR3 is TGTGCCAGCAGCTTAGGGTGGACAGGGCGCACAGATACGCAGTATTTT.

The CDR3 DNA follows: TGTGCCAGCAGCTCAATAGCGGGGATCACAGATACGCAGTATTTT. Encoded protein: CASSSIAGITDTQYF. This chain uses TRBV7-8 with TRBJ2-3; 8 bases fit TRBD2. The junction had 5 bases not matched to a gene; V was cut back by 4 bases and J by 2 bases. The CDR3 is made up of 15 amino acids. CDR1 is SGHVS and CDR2 is FQNEAQ in the germline V gene. Looking up the rest from reference TRBV7-8 and TRBJ2-3 gives the full variable domain: GAGVSQSPRYKVAKRGQDVALRCDPISGHVSLFWYQQALGQGPEFLTYFQNEAQLDKSGLPSDRFFAERPEGSVSTLKIQRTQQEDSAVYLCASSSIAGITDTQYFGPGTRLTVL.

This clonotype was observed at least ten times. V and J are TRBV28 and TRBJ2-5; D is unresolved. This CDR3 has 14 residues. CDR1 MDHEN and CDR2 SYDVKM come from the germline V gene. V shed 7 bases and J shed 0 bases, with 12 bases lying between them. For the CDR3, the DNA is TGTGCCAGCAAGTCCCCCGGGTACCAAGAGACCCAGTACTTC. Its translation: CASKSPGYQETQYF.

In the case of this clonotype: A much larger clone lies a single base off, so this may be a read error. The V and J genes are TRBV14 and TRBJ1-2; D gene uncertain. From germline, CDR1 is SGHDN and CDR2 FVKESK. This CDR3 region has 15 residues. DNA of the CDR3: TGTTCCAGCAGCCAATTTCTTCATCCCCCCGATGGCTACACCTTC. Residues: CSSSQFLHPPDGYTF.

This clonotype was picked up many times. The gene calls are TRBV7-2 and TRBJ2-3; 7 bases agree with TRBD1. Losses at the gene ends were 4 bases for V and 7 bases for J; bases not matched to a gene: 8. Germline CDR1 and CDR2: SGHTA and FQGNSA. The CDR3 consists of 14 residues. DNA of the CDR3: TGTGCCAGCAGCTCGACAGGGTCGACGAATACGCAGTATTTT. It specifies CASSSTGSTNTQYF.

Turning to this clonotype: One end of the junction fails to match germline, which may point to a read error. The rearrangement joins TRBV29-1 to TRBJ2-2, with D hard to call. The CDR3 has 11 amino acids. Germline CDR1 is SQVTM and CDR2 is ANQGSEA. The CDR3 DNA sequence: TGCGGCGTTGAAGTCTCCGGGGAGCTGTTTTTT. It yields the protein CGVEVSGELFF.